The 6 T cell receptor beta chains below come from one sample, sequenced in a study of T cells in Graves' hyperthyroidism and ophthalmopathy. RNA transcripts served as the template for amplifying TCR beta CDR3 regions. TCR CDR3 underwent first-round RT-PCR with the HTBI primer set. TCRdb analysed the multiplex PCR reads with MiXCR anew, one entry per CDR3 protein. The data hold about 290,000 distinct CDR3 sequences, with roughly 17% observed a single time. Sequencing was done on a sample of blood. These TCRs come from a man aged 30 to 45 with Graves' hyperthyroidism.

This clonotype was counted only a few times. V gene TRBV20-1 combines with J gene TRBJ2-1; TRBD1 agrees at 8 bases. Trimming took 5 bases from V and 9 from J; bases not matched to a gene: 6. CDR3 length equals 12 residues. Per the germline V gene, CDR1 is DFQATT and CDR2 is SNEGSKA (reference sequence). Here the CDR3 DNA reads TGCAGTGCTCTCGGACAGGGCGGTGAGCAGTTCTTC. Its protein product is CSALGQGGEQFF.

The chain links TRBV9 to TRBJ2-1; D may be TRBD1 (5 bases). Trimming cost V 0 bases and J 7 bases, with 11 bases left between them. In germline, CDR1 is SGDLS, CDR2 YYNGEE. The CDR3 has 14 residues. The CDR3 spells CASSVDLAGNEQFF. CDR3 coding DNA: TGTGCCAGCAGCGTAGATCTTGCAGGGAATGAGCAGTTCTTC.

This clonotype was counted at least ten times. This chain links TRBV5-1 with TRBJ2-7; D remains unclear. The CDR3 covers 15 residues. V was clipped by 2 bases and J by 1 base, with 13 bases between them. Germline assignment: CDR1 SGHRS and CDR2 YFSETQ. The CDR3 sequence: CASSFVSGLSYEQYF. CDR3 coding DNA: TGCGCCAGCAGCTTCGTTTCCGGCTTGTCCTACGAGCAGTACTTC.

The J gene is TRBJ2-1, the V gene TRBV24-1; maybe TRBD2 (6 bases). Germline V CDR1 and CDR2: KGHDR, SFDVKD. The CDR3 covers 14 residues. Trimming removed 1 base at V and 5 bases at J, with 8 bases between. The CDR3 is CATSDFAGNNEQFF. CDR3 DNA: TGTGCCACCAGTGATTTCGCGGGGAACAATGAGCAGTTCTTC.

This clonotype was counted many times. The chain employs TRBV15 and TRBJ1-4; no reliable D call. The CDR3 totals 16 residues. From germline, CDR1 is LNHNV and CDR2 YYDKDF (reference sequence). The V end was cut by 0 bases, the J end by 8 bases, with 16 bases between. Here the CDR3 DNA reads TGTGCCACCAGCAGAGAGTACAGCCAGGCCATCGAAAAACTGTTTTTT. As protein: CATSREYSQAIEKLFF.

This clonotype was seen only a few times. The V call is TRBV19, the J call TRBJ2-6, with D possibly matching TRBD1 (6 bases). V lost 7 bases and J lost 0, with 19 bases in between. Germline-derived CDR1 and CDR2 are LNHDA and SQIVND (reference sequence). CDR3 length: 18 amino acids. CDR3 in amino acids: CASKPRDNESSGANVLTF. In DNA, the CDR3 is TGTGCCAGTAAGCCCCGGGACAATGAGAGCTCTGGGGCCAACGTCCTGACTTTC.